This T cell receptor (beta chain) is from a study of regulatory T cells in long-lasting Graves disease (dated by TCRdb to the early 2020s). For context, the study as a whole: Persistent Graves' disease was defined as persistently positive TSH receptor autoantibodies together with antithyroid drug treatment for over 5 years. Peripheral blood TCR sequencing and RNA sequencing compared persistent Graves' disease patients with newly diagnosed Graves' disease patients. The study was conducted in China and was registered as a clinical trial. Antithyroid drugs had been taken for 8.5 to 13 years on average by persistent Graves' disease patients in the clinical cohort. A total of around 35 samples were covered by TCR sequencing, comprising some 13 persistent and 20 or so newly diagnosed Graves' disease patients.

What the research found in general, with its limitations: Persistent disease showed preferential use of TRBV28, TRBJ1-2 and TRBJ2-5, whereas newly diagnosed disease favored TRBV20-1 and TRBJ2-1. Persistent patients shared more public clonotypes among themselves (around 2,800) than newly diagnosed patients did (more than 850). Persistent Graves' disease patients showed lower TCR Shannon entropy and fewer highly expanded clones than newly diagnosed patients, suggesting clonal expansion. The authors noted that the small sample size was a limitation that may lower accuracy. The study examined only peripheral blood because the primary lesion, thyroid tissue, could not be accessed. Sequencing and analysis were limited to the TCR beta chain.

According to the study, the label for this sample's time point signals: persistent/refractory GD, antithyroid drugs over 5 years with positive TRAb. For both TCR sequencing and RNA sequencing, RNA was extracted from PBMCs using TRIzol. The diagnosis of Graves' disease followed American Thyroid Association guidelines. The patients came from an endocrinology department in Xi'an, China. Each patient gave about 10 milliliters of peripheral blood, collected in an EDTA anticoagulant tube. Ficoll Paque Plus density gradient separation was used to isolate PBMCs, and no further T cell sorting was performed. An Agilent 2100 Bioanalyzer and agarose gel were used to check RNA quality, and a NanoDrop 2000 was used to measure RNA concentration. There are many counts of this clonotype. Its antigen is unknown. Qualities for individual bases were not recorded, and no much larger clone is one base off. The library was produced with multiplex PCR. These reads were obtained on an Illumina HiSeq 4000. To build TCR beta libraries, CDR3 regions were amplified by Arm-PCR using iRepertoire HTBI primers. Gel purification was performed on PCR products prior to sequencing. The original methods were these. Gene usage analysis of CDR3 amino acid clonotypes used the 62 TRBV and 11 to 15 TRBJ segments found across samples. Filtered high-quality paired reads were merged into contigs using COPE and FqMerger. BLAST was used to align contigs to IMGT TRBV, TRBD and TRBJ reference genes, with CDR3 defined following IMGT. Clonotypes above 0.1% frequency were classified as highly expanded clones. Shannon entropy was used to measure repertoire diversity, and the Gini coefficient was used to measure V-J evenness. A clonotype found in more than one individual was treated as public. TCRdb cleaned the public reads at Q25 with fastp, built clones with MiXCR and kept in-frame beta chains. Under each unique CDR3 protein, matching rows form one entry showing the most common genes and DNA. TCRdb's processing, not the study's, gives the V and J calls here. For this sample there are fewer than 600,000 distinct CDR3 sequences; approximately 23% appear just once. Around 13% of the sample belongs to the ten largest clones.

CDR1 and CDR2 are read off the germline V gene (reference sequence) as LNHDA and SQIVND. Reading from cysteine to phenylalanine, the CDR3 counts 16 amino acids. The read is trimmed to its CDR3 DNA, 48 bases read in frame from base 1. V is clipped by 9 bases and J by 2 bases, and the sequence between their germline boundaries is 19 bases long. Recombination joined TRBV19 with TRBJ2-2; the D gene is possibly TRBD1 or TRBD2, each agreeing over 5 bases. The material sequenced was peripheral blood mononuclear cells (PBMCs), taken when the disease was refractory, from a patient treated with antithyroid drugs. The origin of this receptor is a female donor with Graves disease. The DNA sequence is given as TGTGCCAGCTCTTGGACAAGAGGGGTCAACACCGGGGAGCTGTTTTTT. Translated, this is CASSWTRGVNTGELFF.